The source of this T cell receptor beta chain is a study of OX40 agonist ivuxolimab in advanced cancers. Study-level information: Prior anti-PD-1, anti-PD-L1 or anti-CTLA-4 therapy did not bar entry, and about 38% had some.

Study conclusions and caveats: Some nonresponders also had low normalized T-cell clonal expansion.

Some clones are missing from TCRdb's copy, which holds only in-frame ones; the method was immunoSEQ multiplex PCR. Of about 82,000 clones listed, roughly 88% were seen once; the top ten hold less than 0.85%. The CDR3 length is 13 residues. V shed 7 bases and J shed 7 bases, with 14 bases lying between them. Germline loops: CDR1 MDHEN, CDR2 SYDVKM. Regarding this clone: Its antigen is unidentified.

The sample was CD4+ or CD8+ T cells sorted from blood, taken in a trial of the OX40 agonist ivuxolimab. The clonotype originates from an adult with an advanced solid tumor such as melanoma, head and neck, liver or kidney cancer. The rearrangement links TRBV28 to TRBJ2-1; D remains ambiguous. The CDR3 is CASTEDLRNEQFF. Here the CDR3 DNA reads TGTGCCAGCACCGAGGACCTTAGGAATGAGCAGTTCTTC.